This TCR beta chain was profiled in a study of cytomegalovirus exposure and HLA in healthy donors. The PCR ran on 60 Vbeta and 13 Jbeta primers. The repertoire was sequenced with immunoSEQ multiplex PCR; TCRdb's copy has only in-frame clones and lacks some. Altogether about 150,000 clones are present, 79% being singletons, with the ten largest covering 6.3%. Germline V gene sequence: CDR1 LGHNA, CDR2 YNFKEQ. This CDR3 is 15 amino acids long. The trim removed 4 bases at V and 5 bases at J, leaving 8 bases unmatched. This chain joins TRBV4-2 and TRBJ2-3, with TRBD2 matching 8 bases. Sequenced input: PBMCs. This clonotype originated in a man aged 45 to 65 in good health and CMV-seropositive. The CDR3 DNA reads as TGTGCCAGCAGCCCGGGACTAGATAGTATAGATACGCAGTATTTT. As protein: CASSPGLDSIDTQYF.